A single sample is the source of the 13 T cell receptor beta chains below, sequenced in a study of blood T cells in healthy people across ages. A second PCR of roughly 7 to 11 cycles used a sample-barcoded 5' primer and a J-beta primer mix. A single record per CDR3 protein comes from TCRdb applying MiXCR to the 5' RACE reads. The sample carries hundreds of thousands of distinct CDR3 sequences, around two thirds recorded once. Sequencing used blood. The source is a man aged 30-40 years in good health.

CDR3 DNA: TGTGCCAGCACAATGGGGACTAGGGCTTCTGAGCAGTACTTC. The encoded protein is CASTMGTRASEQYF. The chain employs TRBV12-3 or TRBV12-4 and TRBJ2-7; 8 bases line up with TRBD2. With 7 bases clipped from V and 7 bases from J, the junction kept 12 bases outside the gene matches. The CDR3 is made up of 14 amino acids.

This clonotype was detected only a few times. This CDR3 is CASSRGTGGIKNIQYF. The DNA of the CDR3 is TGTGCCAGCAGTCGAGGGACAGGGGGCATCAAAAACATTCAGTACTTC. This rearrangement joins TRBV12-3 or TRBV12-4 to TRBJ2-4; 12 nucleotides line up with TRBD1. This CDR3 is 16 amino acids long. After removal of 5 bases from V and 3 bases from J, the junction contained 5 bases not matched to a gene.

The chain employs TRBV7-2 and TRBJ2-3, with 7 bases matching TRBD1. After removal of 5 bases from V and 2 bases from J, the junction contained 13 bases not matched to a gene. The CDR3 has 17 residues. Per the germline V gene, CDR1 is SGHTA and CDR2 is FQGNSA. The CDR3 DNA reads TGTGCCAGCAGCGAAAACCCCCCGGGACAGAACACAGATACGCAGTATTTT. Its translation: CASSENPPGQNTDTQYF.

The chain combines TRBV9 with TRBJ2-7; the D is unclear. Germline CDR1 SGDLS, CDR2 YYNGEE. V dropped 0 bases and J dropped 7 bases, with 14 bases sitting between them. There are 14 residues in the CDR3. In nucleotides, the CDR3 is TGTGCCAGCAGCGTAGCTTTGACACCTCGGGAGCAGTACTTC. This sequence encodes CASSVALTPREQYF.

This clonotype was detected a few times. This chain links TRBV2 with TRBJ2-5; unclear D gene. CDR3 size: 15 residues. Trimming shortened V by 4 bases and J by 4 bases, and 16 bases separated the two germline ends. The germline CDR1 and CDR2 sequences are SNHLY and FYNNEI. The CDR3 DNA reads as TGTGCCAGCAGTGCTCCCCAGGTGGAAGCAGAGACCCAGTACTTC. Translation gives CASSAPQVEAETQYF.

J is TRBJ1-1 and V is TRBV6-5; D is uncertain. Per germline, CDR1 MNHEY and CDR2 SVGAGI. This CDR3 has 14 amino acids. The V gene lost 7 bases and the J gene lost 4 bases, with 16 bases spanning the gap. In DNA, the CDR3 is TGTGCCAGCATCCGGGAGCTTGAGGGCACTGAAGCTTTCTTT. This gives the protein CASIRELEGTEAFF.

This clonotype was found once. One junction end does not reproduce the germline sequence, and a read error may be involved. The chain couples TRBV10-3 to TRBJ2-5, with D perhaps matching TRBD2 (6 bases). Germline loops: CDR1 ENHRY, CDR2 SYGVKD. The CDR3 extends over 18 amino acids. The CDR3 DNA sequence: TGTGCCATCTCCAGTTCCCGAGAAAAAACGGGCTCGGGGGAGACCCGGTACTTC. Translated, it gives CAISSSREKTGSGETRYF.

With respect to this clonotype: Relative to the germline gene, one junction end is altered; a read error may explain this. This chain uses TRBV24-1 with TRBJ2-7; possibly TRBD1 or TRBD2 for D (6 bases each). The CDR3 covers 15 residues. Germline V gene data show CDR1 as KGHDR and CDR2 as SFDVKD. CDR3 in amino acids: CATSSIGGDSYVQYF. The CDR3 DNA reads TGTGCCACCAGTTCTATCGGGGGCGACTCCTACGTGCAGTACTTC.

This chain connects TRBV24-1 to TRBJ2-5; 9 bases fit TRBD1. The assigned J gene may be wrong: the sequence end matches TRBJ2-7 better. The V gene's germline CDR1 is KGHDR and CDR2 SFDVKD. The CDR3 extends over 15 amino acids. In DNA, the CDR3 is TGTGCCACCAGTGACCCAGGGACAGGGAGCTACGAGCAGTACTTC. Translating gives CATSDPGTGSYEQYF.

Many counts were recorded for this clonotype. The chain uses TRBV29-1 and TRBJ2-6; D uncertain. Germline-derived CDR1 and CDR2 are SQVTM and ANQGSEA. Trimming pared 4 bases from V and 1 base from J, leaving 5 bases between. CDR3 length equals 13 residues. The CDR3 loop reads CSVVGSGANVLTF. The CDR3 nucleotides are TGCAGCGTTGTGGGTTCTGGGGCCAACGTCCTGACTTTC.

V and J are TRBV21-1 and TRBJ1-2; TRBD1 is taken as the D call from the table, unchecked against the DNA. TRBV21-1 is labeled a pseudogene. The CDR3 extends over 18 amino acids. In DNA, the CDR3 is TGTGCCAGCGGAGCGCTGGGACAGGGGGTTCCCGCGAACTATGGCTACACCTTC. Protein sequence: CASGALGQGVPANYGYTF.

The chain couples TRBV5-1 to TRBJ1-1, with 7 bases fitting TRBD1. J was trimmed by 5 bases and V by 0 bases; bases with no gene match: 4. The CDR3 runs 14 residues. Germline V gives CDR1 SGHRS, CDR2 YFSETQ. Written as DNA, the CDR3 is TGCGCCAGCAGCTTGGAGCAGGGGGGAACTGAAGCTTTCTTT. This encodes CASSLEQGGTEAFF.

A single count supports this clonotype. The rearrangement uses TRBV20-1 and TRBJ2-5; 7 bases fit TRBD1. The germline gives CDR1 DFQATT, CDR2 SNEGSKA (reference sequence). Trimming at V came to 7 bases and at J to 2 bases, leaving 4 bases not matched to a gene. The CDR3 runs 12 residues. For the CDR3, the DNA is TGCAGTGTACCGACAGGGCAAGAGACCCAGTACTTC. This encodes CSVPTGQETQYF.